Given below is one TCR beta chain in context. Its cognate antigen has yet to be identified. Base qualities were left out, and no much larger clone turns up one base away. This sample was included in a study of patients and donors after allogeneic stem cell transplantation (dated by TCRdb to 2018 to 2020). The library relied on RT-PCR. Instrument on record: NextSeq 550. Starting from the raw public reads, TCRdb applied fastp trimming at Q25, assembled clones with MiXCR and retained in-frame beta chains. Each record represents a unique CDR3 protein, reported with the most common genes and DNA among its rows. This sample holds approximately 160,000 distinct CDR3 sequences; approximately 31% were observed only once. Under 3.5% of the sample is taken by the ten largest. CDR1 is given as MNHNY and CDR2 as SVGAGI, both from the germline V gene (reference sequence). Measured from the cysteine to the phenylalanine, the CDR3 is 18 residues long. Just the 54-base CDR3 DNA is kept, in frame starting at base 1. V has 2 bases trimmed and J has 8 bases trimmed; junction bases matching no gene number 17.

Sequenced: blood, either unsorted or a sorted T cell fraction (not recorded which). The sequence came from a human donor who was either an allogeneic HSCT recipient or a stem cell or donor lymphocyte infusion donor (not recorded which). It is not recorded whose cells these are; they may come from a transplant donor. The chain is made from TRBV6-6 and TRBJ2-1, and TRBD2 matches 8 of the central bases. CDR3 sequence: CASSYKGVAGRLTDEQFF. The sequenced DNA is TGTGCCAGCAGTTACAAGGGGGTAGCGGGAAGGCTAACCGATGAGCAGTTCTTC.